In its sample, the clone carrying this T cell receptor (beta chain) was seen a few times. Its antigen is undetermined. This sample is drawn from a study of CD8 T cells in Susac syndrome. RNA was extracted with the RNeasy kit, and a quantity of roughly 0.5 to 1 ug was reverse transcribed using random hexamers. The authors amplified TCR beta CDR3 across 54 Vbeta and 13 Jbeta using immunoSEQ multiplex PCR. MiXCR, run by TCRdb on the immunoSEQ multiplex PCR reads, gives a single entry per CDR3 protein. Of 130,000 or so distinct CDR3 sequences listed, 85% to 95% are singletons. Study-wide findings and caveats: Regarding the TCR sequencing and HLA analysis, the study admitted that a relatively small number of individuals were involved.

From blood CD8+ and CD4+ T cells, TCR beta sequences were generated. The source of this sequence is a human donor in good health. What was sequenced was CD4+ T cells from PBMCs.

The CDR3 DNA follows: TGTGCCAGCAGTGAAGCGCTAGACACTGAAGCTTTCTTT. It translates to CASSEALDTEAFF. V and J are TRBV2 and TRBJ1-1, with D hard to call. The CDR3 covers 13 residues. The V gene's germline CDR1 is SNHLY and CDR2 FYNNEI. Trimming took off 0 bases at V and 3 bases at J, with 5 bases between the two ends.